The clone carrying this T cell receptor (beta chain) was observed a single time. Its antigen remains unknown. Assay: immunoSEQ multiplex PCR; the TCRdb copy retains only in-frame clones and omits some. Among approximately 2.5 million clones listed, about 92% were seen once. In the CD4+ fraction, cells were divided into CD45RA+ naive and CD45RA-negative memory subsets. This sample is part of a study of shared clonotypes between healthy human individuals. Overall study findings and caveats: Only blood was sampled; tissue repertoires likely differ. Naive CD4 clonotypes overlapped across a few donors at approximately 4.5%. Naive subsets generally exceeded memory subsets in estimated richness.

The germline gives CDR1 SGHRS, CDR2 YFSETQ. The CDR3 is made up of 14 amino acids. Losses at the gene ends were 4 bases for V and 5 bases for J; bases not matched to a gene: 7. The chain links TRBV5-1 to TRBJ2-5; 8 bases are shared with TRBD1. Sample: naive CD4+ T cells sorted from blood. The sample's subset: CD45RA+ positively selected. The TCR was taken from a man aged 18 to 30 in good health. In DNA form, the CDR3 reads TGCGCCAGCAGCCACGGACAGGGATCTGAGACCCAGTACTTC. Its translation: CASSHGQGSETQYF. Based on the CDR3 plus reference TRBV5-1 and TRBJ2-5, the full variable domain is KAGVTQTPRYLIKTRGQQVTLSCSPISGHRSVSWYQQTPGQGLQFLFEYFSETQRNKGNFPGRFSGRQFSNSRSEMNVSTLELGDSALYLCASSHGQGSETQYFGPGTRLLVL.